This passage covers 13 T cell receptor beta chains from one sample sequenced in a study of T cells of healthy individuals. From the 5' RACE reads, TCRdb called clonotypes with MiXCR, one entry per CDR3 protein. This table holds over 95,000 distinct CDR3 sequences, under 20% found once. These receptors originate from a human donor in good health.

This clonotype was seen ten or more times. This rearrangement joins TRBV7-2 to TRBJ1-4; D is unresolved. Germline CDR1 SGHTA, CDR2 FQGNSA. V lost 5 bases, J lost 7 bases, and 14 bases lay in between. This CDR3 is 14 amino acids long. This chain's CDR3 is CASSPLLVGEKLFF. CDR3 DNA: TGTGCCAGCAGCCCACTCCTAGTAGGTGAAAAACTGTTTTTT.

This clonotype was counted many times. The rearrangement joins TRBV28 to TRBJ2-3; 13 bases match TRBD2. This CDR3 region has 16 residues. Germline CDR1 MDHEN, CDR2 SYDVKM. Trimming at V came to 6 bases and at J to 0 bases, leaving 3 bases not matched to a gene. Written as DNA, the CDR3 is TGTGCCAGCAGATCGGGACTAGCGGGGAGCACAGATACGCAGTATTTT. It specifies CASRSGLAGSTDTQYF.

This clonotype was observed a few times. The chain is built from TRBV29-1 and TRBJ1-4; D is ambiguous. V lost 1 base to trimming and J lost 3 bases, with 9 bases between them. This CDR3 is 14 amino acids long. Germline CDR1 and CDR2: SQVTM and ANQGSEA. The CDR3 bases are TGCAGCGTTGAAGGCGAGACGGCTAATGAAAAACTGTTTTTT. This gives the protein CSVEGETANEKLFF.

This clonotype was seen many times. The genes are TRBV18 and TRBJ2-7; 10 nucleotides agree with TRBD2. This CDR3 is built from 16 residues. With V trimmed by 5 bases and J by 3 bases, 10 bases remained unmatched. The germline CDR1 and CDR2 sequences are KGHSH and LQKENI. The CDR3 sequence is CASSGRLAGSDYEQYF. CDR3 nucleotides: TGTGCCAGCTCAGGACGACTAGCGGGTTCCGACTACGAGCAGTACTTC.

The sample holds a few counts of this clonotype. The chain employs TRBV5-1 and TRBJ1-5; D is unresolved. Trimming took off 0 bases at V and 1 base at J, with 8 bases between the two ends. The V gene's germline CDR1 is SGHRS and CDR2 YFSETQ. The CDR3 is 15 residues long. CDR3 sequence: CASSLAGQSNQPQHF. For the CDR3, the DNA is TGCGCCAGCAGCTTGGCTGGGCAGAGCAATCAGCCCCAGCATTTT.

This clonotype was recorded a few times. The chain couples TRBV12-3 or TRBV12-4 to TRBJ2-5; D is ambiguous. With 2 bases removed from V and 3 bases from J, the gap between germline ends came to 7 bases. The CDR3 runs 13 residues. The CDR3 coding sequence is TGTGCCAGCAGTTTAATCCATAAAGAGACCCAGTACTTC. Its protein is CASSLIHKETQYF.

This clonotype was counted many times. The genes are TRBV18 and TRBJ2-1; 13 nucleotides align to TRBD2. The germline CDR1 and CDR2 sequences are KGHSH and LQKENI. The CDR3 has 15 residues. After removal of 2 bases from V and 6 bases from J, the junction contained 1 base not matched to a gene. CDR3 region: CASSPTSGGANEQFF. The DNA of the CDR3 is TGTGCCAGCTCACCAACTAGCGGGGGGGCCAATGAGCAGTTCTTC.

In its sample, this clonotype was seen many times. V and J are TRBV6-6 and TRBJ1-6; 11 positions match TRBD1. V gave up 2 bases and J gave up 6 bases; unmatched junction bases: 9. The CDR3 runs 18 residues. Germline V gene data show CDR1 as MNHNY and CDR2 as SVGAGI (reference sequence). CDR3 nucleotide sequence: TGTGCCAGCAGTTACGATGGCGGACAGGGGGCGTCTAATTCACCCCTCCACTTT. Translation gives CASSYDGGQGASNSPLHF.

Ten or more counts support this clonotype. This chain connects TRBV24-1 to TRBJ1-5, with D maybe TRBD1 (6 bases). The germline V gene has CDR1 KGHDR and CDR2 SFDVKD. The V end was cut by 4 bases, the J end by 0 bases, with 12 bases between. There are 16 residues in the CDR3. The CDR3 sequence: CATSESGGFSNQPQHF. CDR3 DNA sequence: TGTGCCACCAGTGAGTCGGGGGGCTTTAGCAATCAGCCCCAGCATTTT.

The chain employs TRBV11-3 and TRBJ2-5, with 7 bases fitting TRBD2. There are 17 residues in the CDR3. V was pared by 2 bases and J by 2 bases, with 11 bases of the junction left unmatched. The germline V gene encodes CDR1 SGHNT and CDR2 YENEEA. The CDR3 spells CASSLTSPTSEQETQYF. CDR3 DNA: TGTGCCAGCAGCTTAACCTCGCCCACTAGCGAGCAAGAGACCCAGTACTTC. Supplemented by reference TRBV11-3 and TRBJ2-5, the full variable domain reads EAGVVQSPRYKIIEKKQPVAFWCNPISGHNTLYWYLQNLGQGPELLIRYENEEAVDDSQLPKDRFSAERLKGVDSTLKIQPAELGDSAVYLCASSLTSPTSEQETQYFGPGTRLLVL.

CDR3: CASSLVRLPEGYTF. In nucleotides, the CDR3 is TGTGCCAGCAGCTTAGTGAGGCTCCCTGAGGGCTACACCTTC. V and J are TRBV7-2 and TRBJ1-2; no clear D gene. CDR3 size: 14 residues. The V gene lost 1 base and the J gene lost 8 bases, with 14 bases spanning the gap. Germline values: CDR1 SGHTA, CDR2 FQGNSA.

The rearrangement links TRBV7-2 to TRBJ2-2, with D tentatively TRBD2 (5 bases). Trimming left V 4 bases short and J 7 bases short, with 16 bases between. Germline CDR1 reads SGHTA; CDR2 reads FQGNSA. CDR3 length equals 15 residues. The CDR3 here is CASSSSVGSRGELFF. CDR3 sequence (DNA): TGTGCCAGCAGCTCATCTGTGGGGAGTCGCGGGGAGCTGTTTTTT.

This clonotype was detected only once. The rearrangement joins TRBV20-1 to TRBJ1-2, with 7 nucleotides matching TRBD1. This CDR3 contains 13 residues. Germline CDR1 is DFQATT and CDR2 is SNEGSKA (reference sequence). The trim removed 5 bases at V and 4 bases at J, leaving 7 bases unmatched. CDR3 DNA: TGCAGTGCTGTCCCGGGACAGCCCTATGGCTACACCTTC. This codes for CSAVPGQPYGYTF.